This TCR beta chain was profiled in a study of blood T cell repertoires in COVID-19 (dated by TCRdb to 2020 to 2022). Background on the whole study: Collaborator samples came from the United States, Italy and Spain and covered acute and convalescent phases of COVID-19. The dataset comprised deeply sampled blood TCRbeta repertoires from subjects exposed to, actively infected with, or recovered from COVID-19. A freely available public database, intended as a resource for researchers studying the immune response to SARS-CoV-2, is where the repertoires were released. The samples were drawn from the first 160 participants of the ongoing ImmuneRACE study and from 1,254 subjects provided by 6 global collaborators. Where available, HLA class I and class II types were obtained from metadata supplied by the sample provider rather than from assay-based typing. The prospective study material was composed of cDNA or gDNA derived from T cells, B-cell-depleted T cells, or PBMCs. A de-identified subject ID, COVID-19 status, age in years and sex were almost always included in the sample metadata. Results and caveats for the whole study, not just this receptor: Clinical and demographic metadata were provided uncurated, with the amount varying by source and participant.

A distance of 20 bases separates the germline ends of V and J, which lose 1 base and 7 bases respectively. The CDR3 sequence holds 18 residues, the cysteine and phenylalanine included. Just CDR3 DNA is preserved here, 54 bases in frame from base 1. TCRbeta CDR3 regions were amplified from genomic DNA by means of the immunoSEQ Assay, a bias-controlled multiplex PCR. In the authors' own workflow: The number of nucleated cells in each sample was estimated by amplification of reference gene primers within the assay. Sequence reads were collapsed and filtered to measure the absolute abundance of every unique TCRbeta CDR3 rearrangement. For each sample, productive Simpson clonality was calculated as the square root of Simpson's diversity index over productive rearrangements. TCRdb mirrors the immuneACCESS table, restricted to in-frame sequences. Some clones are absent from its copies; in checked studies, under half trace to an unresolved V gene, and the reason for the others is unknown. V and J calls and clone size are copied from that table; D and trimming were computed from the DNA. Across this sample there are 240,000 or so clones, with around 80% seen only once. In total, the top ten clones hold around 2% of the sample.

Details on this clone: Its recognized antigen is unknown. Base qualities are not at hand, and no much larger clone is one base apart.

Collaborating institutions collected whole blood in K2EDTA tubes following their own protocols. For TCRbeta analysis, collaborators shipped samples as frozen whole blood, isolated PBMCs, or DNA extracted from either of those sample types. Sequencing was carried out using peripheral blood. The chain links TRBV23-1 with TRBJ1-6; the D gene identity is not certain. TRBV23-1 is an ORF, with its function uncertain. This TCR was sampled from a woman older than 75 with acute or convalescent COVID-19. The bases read TGCGCCAGCAGTCAATGCAGTGGTTTGCGATTCGGGAATTCACCCCTCCACTTT. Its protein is CASSQCSGLRFGNSPLHF.